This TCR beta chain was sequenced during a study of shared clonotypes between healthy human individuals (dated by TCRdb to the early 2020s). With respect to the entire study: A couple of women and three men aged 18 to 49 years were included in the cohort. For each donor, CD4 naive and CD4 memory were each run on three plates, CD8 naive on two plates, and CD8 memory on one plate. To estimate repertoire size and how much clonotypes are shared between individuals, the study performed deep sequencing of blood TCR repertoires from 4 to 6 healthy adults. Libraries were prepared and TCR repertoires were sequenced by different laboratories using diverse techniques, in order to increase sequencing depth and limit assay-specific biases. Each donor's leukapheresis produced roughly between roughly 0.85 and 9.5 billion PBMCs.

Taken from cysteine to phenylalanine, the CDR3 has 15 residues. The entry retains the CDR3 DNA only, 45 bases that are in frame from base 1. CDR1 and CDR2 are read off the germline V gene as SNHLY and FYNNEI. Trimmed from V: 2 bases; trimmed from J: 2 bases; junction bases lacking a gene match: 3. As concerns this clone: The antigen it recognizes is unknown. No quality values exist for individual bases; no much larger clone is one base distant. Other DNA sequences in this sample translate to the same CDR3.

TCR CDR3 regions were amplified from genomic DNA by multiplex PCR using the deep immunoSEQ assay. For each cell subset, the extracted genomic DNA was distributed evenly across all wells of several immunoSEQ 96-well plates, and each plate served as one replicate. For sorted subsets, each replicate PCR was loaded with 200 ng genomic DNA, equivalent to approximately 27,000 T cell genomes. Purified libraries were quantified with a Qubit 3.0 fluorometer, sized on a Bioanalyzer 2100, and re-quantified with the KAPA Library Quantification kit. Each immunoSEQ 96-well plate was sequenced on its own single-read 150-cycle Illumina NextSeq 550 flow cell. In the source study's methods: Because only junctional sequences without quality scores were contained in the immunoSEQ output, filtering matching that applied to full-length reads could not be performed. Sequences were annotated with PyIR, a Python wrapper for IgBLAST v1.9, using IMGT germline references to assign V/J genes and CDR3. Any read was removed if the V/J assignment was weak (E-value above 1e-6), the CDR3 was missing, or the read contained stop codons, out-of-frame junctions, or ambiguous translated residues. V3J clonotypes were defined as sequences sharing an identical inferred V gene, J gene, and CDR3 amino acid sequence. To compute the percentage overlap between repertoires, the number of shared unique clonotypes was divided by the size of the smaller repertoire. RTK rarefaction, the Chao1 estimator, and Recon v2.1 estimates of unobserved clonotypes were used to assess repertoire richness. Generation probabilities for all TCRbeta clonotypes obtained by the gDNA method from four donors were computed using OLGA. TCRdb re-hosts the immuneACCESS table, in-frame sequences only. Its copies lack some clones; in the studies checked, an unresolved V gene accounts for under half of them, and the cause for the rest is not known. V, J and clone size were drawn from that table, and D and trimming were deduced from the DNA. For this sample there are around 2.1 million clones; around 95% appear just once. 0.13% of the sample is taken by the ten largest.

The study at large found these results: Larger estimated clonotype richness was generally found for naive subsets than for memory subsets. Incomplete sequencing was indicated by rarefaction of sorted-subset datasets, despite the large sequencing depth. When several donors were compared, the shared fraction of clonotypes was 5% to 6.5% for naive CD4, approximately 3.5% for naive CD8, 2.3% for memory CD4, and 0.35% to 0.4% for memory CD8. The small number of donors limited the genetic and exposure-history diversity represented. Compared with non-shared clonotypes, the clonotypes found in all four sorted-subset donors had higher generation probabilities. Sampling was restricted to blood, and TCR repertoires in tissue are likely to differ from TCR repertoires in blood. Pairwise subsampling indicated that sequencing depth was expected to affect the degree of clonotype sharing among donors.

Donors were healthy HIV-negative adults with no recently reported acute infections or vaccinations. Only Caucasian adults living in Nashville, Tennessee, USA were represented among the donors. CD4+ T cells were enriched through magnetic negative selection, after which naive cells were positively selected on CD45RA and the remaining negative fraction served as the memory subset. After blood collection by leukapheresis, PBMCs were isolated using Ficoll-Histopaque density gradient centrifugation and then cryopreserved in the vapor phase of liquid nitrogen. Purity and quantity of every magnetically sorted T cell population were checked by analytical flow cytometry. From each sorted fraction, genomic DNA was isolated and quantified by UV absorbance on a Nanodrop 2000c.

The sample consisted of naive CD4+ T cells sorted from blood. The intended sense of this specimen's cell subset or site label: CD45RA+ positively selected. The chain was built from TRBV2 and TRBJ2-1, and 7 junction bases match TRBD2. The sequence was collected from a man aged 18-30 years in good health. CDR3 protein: CASSEIAGAYNEQFF. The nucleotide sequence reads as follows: TGTGCCAGCAGTGAAATAGCGGGTGCCTACAATGAGCAGTTCTTC.